The 7 T cell receptor beta chains below were found in one sample sequenced in a study of T cell responses to AZD1222 COVID-19 vaccine. Clones were sequenced by immunoSEQ multiplex PCR, and TCRdb holds only the in-frame ones, with some missing. This sample has 90,000 to 120,000 clones, with about 92% found just once. Sequencing was performed on peripheral blood, taken 28 days after the second AZD1222 dose. The receptors were sampled from an adult who received the AZD1222 COVID-19 vaccine.

This clone has only one observation. The gene calls are TRBV7-8 and TRBJ2-7; D uncertain. Germline CDR1 and CDR2: SGHVS and FQNEAQ. Trimming shortened V by 2 bases and J by 6 bases, and 8 bases separated the two germline ends. CDR3 length equals 12 residues. In nucleotides, the CDR3 is TGTGCCAGCAGCTTATCAATGGGCGAGCAGTACTTC. Its translation is CASSLSMGEQYF.

The rearrangement uses TRBV25-1 and TRBJ2-7; 9 bases agree with TRBD1. Germline V gene data show CDR1 as MGHDK and CDR2 as SYGVNS. This CDR3 is built from 16 residues. Germline trimming cut 6 bases from V and 7 bases from J; bases unmatched to any gene: 16. In DNA form, the CDR3 reads TGTGCCAGCAGCGCCCTCATGGGACAGGGAAGTCGGGAGCAGTACTTC. Translating gives CASSALMGQGSREQYF.

The chain joins TRBV7-8 to TRBJ1-1; D may be TRBD1 (6 bases). Germline CDR1 reads SGHVS; CDR2 reads FQNEAQ. The ends were cut back, 5 bases at V and 2 bases at J, with 12 bases in the middle. The CDR3 is 14 residues long. The CDR3 sequence: CASSIWTVNTEAFF. DNA of the CDR3: TGTGCCAGCAGCATTTGGACAGTTAACACTGAAGCTTTCTTT.

V is TRBV6-5 and J is TRBJ2-3; D gene unclear. The germline V gene has CDR1 MNHEY and CDR2 SVGAGI. The CDR3 length is 14 residues. The V end was cut by 0 bases, the J end by 6 bases, with 10 bases between. CDR3 in DNA: TGTGCCAGCAGTTACTCGAATCCTCGGGATACGCAGTATTTT. Translated, it gives CASSYSNPRDTQYF.

The rearrangement joins TRBV19 to TRBJ2-2; D might be TRBD2 (6 bases). The germline V gene encodes CDR1 LNHDA and CDR2 SQIVND (reference sequence). CDR3 length equals 14 residues. V lost 4 bases, J lost 5 bases, and 11 bases lay in between. The CDR3 loop reads CASSKAGNTGELFF. The CDR3 nucleotides read TGTGCCAGTAGTAAGGCGGGGAATACCGGGGAGCTGTTTTTT.

V is TRBV2 and J is TRBJ1-5; D is perhaps TRBD1 (6 bases). Trimming stripped 4 bases from V and 1 base from J, with 8 bases between. This CDR3 is built from 14 residues. CDR1 and CDR2 from the germline V gene are SNHLY and FYNNEI. The CDR3 sequence is CASSVGQSNQPQHF. Here the CDR3 DNA reads TGTGCCAGCAGTGTAGGACAGAGCAATCAGCCCCAGCATTTT.

The genes are TRBV12-3 or TRBV12-4 and TRBJ1-1; D gene unclear. This CDR3 contains 11 residues. Trimming removed 2 bases at V and 11 bases at J, with 9 bases between. The CDR3: CASSLTPAAFF. CDR3 DNA sequence: TGTGCCAGCAGTTTAACCCCAGCCGCTTTCTTT.